These 7 T cell receptor beta chains originate from one sample sequenced in a study of cytomegalovirus exposure and HLA in healthy donors listed by TCRdb under 2017. Libraries were made using the immunoSEQ multiplex PCR assay. For the multiplex PCR, a mixture combining 60 forward primers for TCR Vbeta segments and 13 reverse primers for TCR Jbeta segments was used. The table was pulled from immuneACCESS by TCRdb, which kept in-frame rearrangements only. Such tables lose some clones; where checked, under half of the loss comes from unresolved V genes, and the rest has no known cause. Present in this sample are some 150,000 clones, around 80% of which were seen just once. The ten largest make up around 0.71% of the sample. Sequencing was done on a sample of PBMCs. Receptors originate from a female donor in good health and CMV-seronegative.

This clone was found once. This rearrangement joins TRBV29-1 to TRBJ1-1; D ambiguous. The CDR3 runs to 11 residues. Between the trimmed V and J ends, which lost 1 base and 9 bases, there was a span of 9 bases. Germline CDR1 SQVTM, CDR2 ANQGSEA. The CDR3 sequence: CSVEAVRKAFF. In nucleotides, the CDR3 is TGCAGCGTTGAAGCTGTCAGGAAAGCTTTCTTT. Combining the CDR3 with reference TRBV29-1 and TRBJ1-1 gives the whole variable domain SAVISQKPSRDICQRGTSLTIQCQVDSQVTMMFWYRQQPGQSLTLIATANQGSEATYESGFVIDKFPISRPNLTFSTLTVSNMSPEDSSIYLCSVEAVRKAFFGQGTRLTVV.

This clone has only one observation. The J gene is TRBJ2-7, the V gene TRBV4-3; tentatively, D is TRBD2 (5 bases). Germline CDR1 LGHNA, CDR2 YSLEER. V was pared by 0 bases and J by 3 bases, with 21 bases between. The CDR3 contains 18 residues. The CDR3 loop reads CASSQDYFGISSVYEQYF. CDR3 in DNA: TGCGCCAGCAGCCAAGATTATTTCGGGATTAGCTCGGTCTACGAGCAGTACTTC.

This clone has a single count. This chain uses TRBV18 with TRBJ1-1, with 9 bases fitting TRBD1. V trimming: 2 bases; J trimming: 2 bases; junction bases outside the gene matches: 6. Germline V lookup: CDR1 KGHSH, CDR2 LQKENI. CDR3 length equals 16 residues. For the CDR3, the DNA is TGTGCCAGCTCACCAGGCACAGGGGGCCGTAACACTGAAGCTTTCTTT. It codes for CASSPGTGGRNTEAFF.

CDR3 in DNA: TGTGCCGTAAACAGGTACAATGAGCAGTTCTTC. It translates to CAVNRYNEQFF. V and J are TRBV6-4 and TRBJ2-1; D is perhaps TRBD1 (5 bases). From germline, CDR1 is MRHNA and CDR2 SNTAGT. This CDR3 region has 11 residues. V dropped 11 bases and J dropped 4 bases, with 9 bases sitting between them.

V is TRBV7-9 and J is TRBJ2-4; 9 bases match TRBD1. The CDR3 spans 16 residues. V lost 3 bases and J lost 4; bases outside the gene matches: 7. Germline CDR1 SEHNR, CDR2 FQNEAQ (reference sequence). The CDR3 nucleotides read TGTGCCAGCAGCTTGACAGGGACAGGGCTAAAAAACATTCAGTACTTC. This gives the protein CASSLTGTGLKNIQYF.

The J gene is TRBJ2-3, the V gene TRBV29-1; a possible D gene is TRBD2 (6 bases). V lost 7 bases and J lost 0, with 17 bases in between. The CDR3 extends over 15 amino acids. Germline loops: CDR1 SQVTM, CDR2 ANQGSEA. The CDR3 sequence is CSAGGDVASTDTQYF. The CDR3 DNA is TGCAGCGCTGGAGGGGACGTTGCTAGCACAGATACGCAGTATTTT.

The V call is TRBV11-1, the J call TRBJ2-7; tentative D call: TRBD2 (5 bases). CDR3 length equals 14 residues. V was shortened by 5 bases and J by 5 bases, with 16 bases between the two germline ends. Germline CDR1 is SGHAT and CDR2 is FQDESV (reference sequence). This chain's CDR3 is CASSPTGLANEQYF. The CDR3, as DNA: TGTGCCAGCAGCCCCACTGGACTGGCCAACGAGCAGTACTTC. The full variable domain, completed using reference TRBV11-1 and TRBJ2-7, is EAEVAQSPRYKITEKSQAVAFWCDPISGHATLYWYRQILGQGPELLVQFQDESVVDDSQLPKDRFSAERLKGVDSTLKIQPAELGDSAMYLCASSPTGLANEQYFGPGTRLTVT.